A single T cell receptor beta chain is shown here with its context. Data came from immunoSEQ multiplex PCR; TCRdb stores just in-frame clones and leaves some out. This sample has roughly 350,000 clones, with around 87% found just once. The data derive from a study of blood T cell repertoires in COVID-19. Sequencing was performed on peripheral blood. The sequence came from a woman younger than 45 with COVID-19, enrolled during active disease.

The CDR3 DNA is TGTGCCAGCCAACAACCGGGACAGGCTAACTATGGCTACACCTTC. Its protein product is CASQQPGQANYGYTF. The chain carries TRBV28 and TRBJ1-2; 8 positions match TRBD1. CDR1 MDHEN and CDR2 SYDVKM come from the germline V gene. J was trimmed by 0 bases and V by 8 bases; bases with no gene match: 8. The CDR3 is 15 residues long.